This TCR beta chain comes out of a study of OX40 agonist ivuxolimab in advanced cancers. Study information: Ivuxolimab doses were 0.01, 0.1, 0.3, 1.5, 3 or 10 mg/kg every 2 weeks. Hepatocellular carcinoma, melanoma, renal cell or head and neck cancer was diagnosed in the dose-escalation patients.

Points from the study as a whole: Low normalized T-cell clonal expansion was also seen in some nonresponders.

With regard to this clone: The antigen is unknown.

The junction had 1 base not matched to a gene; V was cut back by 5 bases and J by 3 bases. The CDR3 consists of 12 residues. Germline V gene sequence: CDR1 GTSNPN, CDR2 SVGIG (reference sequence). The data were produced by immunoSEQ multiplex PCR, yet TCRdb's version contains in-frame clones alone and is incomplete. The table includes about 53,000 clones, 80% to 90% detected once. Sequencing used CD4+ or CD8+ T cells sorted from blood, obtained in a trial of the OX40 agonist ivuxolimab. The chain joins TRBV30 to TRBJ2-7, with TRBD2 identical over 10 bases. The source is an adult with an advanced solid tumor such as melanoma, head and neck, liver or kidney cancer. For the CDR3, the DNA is TGTGCCTGGGAGCGGGAGGGCTACGAGCAGTACTTC. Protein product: CAWEREGYEQYF.